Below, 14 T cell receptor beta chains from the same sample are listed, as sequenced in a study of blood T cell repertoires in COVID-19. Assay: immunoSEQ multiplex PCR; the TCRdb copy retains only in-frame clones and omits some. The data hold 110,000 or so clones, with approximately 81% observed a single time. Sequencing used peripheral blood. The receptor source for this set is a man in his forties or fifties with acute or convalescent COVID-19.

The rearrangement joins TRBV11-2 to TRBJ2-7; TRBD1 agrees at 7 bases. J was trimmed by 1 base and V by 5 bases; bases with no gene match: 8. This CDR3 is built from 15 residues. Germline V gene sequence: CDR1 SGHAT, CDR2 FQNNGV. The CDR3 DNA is TGTGCCAGCAGCCGTGACAGGGAACCTTCCTACGAGCAGTACTTC. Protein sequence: CASSRDREPSYEQYF.

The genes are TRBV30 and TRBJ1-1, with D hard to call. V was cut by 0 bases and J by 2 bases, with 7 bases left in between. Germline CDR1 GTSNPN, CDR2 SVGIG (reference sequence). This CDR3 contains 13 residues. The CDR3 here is CAWSVHINTEAFF. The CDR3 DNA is TGTGCCTGGAGTGTACATATAAACACTGAAGCTTTCTTT.

The CDR3 bases are TGTGCCAGCAGCCTCAAGACTAGCGGGGGCCGCACAGATACGCAGTATTTT. Amino acids: CASSLKTSGGRTDTQYF. The gene calls are TRBV3-1 (or the pseudogene TRBV3-2) and TRBJ2-3, with 12 positions matching TRBD2. This CDR3 is 17 amino acids long. The germline gives CDR1 LGHDT, CDR2 YNNKEL (reference sequence). Trimming cost V 4 bases and J 1 base; bases outside gene matches: 6.

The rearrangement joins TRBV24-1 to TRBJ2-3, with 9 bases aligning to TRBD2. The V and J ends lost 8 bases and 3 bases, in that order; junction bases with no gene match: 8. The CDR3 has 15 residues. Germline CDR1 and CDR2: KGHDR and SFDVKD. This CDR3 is CATIPGGGGTDTQYF. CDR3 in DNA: TGTGCCACCATTCCGGGCGGGGGGGGGACAGATACGCAGTATTTT.

CDR3 DNA: TGTGCCAGCAGTTTGGGCCTCAATCAGCCCCAGCATTTT. Protein sequence: CASSLGLNQPQHF. The chain joins TRBV12-3 or TRBV12-4 to TRBJ1-5; no reliable D call. The CDR3 runs 13 residues. V was clipped by 3 bases and J by 3 bases, with 6 bases between them.

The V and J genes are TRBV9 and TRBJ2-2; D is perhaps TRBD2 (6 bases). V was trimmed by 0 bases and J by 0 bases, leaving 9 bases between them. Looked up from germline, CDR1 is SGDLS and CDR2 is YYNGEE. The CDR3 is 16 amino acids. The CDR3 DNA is TGTGCCAGCAGCGTAGAACTAGCAGCGAACACCGGGGAGCTGTTTTTT. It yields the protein CASSVELAANTGELFF. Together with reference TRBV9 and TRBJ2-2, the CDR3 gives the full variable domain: DSGVTQTPKHLITATGQRVTLRCSPRSGDLSVYWYQQSLDQGLQFLIQYYNGEERAKGNILERFSAQQFPDLHSELNLSSLELGDSALYFCASSVELAANTGELFFGEGSRLTVL.

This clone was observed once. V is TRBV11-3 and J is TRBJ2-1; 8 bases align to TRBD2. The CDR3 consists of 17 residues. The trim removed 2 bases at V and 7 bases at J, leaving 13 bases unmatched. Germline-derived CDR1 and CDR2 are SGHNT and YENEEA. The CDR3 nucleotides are TGTGCCAGCAGCTTATCTCTAGACGGGGGGGCCGGGAATGAGCAGTTCTTC. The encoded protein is CASSLSLDGGAGNEQFF.

The CDR3 sequence: CASSQGDREDEKLFF. The CDR3 coding sequence is TGCGCCAGCAGCCAGGGGGACAGGGAGGATGAAAAACTGTTTTTT. The chain carries TRBV4-1 and TRBJ1-4, with 9 nucleotides matching TRBD1. The CDR3 runs to 15 residues. Germline assignment: CDR1 MGHRA and CDR2 YSYEKL. V trimming: 3 bases; J trimming: 6 bases; junction bases outside the gene matches: 5.

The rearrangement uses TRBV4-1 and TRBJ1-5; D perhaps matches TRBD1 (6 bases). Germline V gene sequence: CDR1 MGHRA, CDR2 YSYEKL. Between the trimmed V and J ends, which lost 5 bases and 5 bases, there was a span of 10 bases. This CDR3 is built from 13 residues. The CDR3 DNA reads TGCGCCAGCAGCAGGACAGCGGATCAGCCCCAGCATTTT. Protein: CASSRTADQPQHF.

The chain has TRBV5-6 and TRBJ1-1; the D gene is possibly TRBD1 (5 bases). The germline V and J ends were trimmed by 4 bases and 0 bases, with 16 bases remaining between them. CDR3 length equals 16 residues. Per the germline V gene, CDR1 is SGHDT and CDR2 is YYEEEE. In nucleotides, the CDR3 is TGTGCCAGCAGCCCGTGGGGCAGTTACATGAACACTGAAGCTTTCTTT. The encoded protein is CASSPWGSYMNTEAFF. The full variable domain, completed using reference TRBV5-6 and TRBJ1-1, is DAGVTQSPTHLIKTRGQQVTLRCSPKSGHDTVSWYQQALGQGPQFIFQYYEEEERQRGNFPDRFSGHQFPNYSSELNVNALLLGDSALYLCASSPWGSYMNTEAFFGQGTRLTVV.

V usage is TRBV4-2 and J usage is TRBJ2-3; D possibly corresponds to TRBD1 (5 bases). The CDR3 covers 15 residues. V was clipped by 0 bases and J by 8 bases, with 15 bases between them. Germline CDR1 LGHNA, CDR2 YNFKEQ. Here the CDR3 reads CASSQDRDAPSTQYF. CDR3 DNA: TGTGCCAGCAGCCAAGACAGGGATGCCCCCTCTACGCAGTATTTT.

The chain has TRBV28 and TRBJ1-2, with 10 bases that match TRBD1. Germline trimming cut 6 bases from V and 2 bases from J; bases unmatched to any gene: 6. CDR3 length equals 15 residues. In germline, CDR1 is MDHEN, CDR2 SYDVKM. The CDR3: CASSRWTGGNYGYTF. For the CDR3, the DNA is TGTGCCAGCAGCCGATGGACAGGGGGAAACTATGGCTACACCTTC.

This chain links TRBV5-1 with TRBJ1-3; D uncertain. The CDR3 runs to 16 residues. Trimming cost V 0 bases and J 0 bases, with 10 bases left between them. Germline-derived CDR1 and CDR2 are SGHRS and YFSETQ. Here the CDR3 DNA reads TGCGCCAGCAGCTTGGGTGCGGGGAGCTCTGGAAACACCATATATTTT. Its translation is CASSLGAGSSGNTIYF.

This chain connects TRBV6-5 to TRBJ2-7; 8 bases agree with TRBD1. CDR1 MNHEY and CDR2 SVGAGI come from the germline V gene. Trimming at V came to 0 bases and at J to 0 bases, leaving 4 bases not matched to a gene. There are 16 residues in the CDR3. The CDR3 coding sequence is TGTGCCAGCAGTTACTCGAGGACAGGGTCCTCCTACGAGCAGTACTTC. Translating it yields CASSYSRTGSSYEQYF.